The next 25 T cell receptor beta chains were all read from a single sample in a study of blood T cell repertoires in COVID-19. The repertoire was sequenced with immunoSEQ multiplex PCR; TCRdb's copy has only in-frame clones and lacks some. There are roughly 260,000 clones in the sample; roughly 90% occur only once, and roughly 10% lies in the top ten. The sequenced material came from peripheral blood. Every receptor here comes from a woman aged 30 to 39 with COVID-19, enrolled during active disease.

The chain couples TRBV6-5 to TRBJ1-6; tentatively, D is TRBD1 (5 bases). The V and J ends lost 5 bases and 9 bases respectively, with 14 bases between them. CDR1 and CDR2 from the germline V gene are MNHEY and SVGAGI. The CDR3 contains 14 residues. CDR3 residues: CASSKGILGSPLHF. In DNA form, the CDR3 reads TGTGCCAGCAGTAAGGGGATATTGGGTTCACCCCTCCACTTT.

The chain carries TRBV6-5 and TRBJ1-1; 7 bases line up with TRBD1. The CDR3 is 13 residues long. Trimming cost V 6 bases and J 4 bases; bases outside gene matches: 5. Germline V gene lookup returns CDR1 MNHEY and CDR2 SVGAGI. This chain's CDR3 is CASSQGVPTEAFF. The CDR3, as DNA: TGTGCCAGCAGCCAGGGGGTCCCCACTGAAGCTTTCTTT.

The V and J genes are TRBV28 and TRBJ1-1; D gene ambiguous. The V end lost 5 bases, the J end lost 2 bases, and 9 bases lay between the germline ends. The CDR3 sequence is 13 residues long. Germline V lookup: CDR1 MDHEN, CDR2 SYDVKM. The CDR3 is CASSVTVNTEAFF. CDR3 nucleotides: TGTGCCAGCAGTGTCACAGTAAACACTGAAGCTTTCTTT.

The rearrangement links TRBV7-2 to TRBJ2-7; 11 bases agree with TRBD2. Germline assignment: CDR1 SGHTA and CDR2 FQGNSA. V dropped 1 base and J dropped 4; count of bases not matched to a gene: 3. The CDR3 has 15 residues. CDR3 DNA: TGTGCCAGCAGCTTAGTTTCTAGCGGGGGGTACGAGCAGTACTTC. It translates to CASSLVSSGGYEQYF.

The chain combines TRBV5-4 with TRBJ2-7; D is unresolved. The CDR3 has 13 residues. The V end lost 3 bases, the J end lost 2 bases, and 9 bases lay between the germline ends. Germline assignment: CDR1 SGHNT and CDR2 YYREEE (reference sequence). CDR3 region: CASSSGIAYEQYF. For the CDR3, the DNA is TGTGCCAGCAGCTCCGGTATTGCCTACGAGCAGTACTTC.

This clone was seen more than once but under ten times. The CDR3 coding sequence is TGTGCCAGCAGCTTAGACGCAGGGGTTAGCAATCAGCCCCAGCATTTT. Its protein is CASSLDAGVSNQPQHF. The chain carries TRBV7-2 and TRBJ1-5; D is perhaps TRBD1 (6 bases). Trimming removed 1 base at V and 0 bases at J, with 10 bases between. This CDR3 comprises 16 residues. In germline, CDR1 is SGHTA, CDR2 FQGNSA.

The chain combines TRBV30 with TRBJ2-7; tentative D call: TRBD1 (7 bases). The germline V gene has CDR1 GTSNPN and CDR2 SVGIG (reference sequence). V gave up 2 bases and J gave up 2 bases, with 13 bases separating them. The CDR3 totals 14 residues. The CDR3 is CAWSMGRGAYEQYF. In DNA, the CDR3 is TGTGCCTGGAGTATGGGCAGGGGGGCCTACGAGCAGTACTTC. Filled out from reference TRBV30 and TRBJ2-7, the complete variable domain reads SQTIHQWPATLVQPVGSPLSLECTVEGTSNPNLYWYRQAAGRGLQLLFYSVGIGQISSEVPQNLSASRPQDRQFILSSKKLLLSDSGFYLCAWSMGRGAYEQYFGPGTRLTVT.

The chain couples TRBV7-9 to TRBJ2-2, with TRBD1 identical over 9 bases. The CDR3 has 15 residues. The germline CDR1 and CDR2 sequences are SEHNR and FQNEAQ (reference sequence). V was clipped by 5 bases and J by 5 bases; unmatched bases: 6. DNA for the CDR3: TGTGCCAGCAGCCTCGGACAGGGGAATACCGGGGAGCTGTTTTTT. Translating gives CASSLGQGNTGELFF. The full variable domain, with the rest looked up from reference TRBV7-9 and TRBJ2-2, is DTGVSQNPRHKITKRGQNVTFRCDPISEHNRLYWYRQTLGQGPEFLTYFQNEAQLEKSRLLSDRFSAERPKGSFSTLEIQRTEQGDSAMYLCASSLGQGNTGELFFGEGSRLTVL.

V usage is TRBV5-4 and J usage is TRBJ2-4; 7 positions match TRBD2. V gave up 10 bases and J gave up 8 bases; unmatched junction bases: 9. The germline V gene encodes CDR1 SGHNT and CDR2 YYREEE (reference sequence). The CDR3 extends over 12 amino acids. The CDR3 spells CALGGSGDIQYF. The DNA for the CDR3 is TGTGCCCTGGGGGGGAGCGGAGACATTCAGTACTTC. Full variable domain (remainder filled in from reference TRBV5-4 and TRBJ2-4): ETGVTQSPTHLIKTRGQQVTLRCSSQSGHNTVSWYQQALGQGPQFIFQYYREEENGRGNFPPRFSGLQFPNYSSELNVNALELDDSALYLCALGGSGDIQYFGAGTRLSVL.

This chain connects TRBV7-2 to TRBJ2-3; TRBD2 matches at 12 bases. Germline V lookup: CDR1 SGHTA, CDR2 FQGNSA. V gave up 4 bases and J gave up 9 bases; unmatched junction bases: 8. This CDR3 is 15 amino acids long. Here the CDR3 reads CASSSLAGGPATQYF. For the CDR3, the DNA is TGTGCCAGCAGCTCTCTAGCGGGAGGGCCGGCGACGCAGTATTTT.

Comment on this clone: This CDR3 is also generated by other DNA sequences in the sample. This CDR3 is CASSLGTGEQYF. The CDR3 coding sequence is TGTGCCAGCAGTTTGGGGACAGGGGAGCAGTACTTC. V gene TRBV27 combines with J gene TRBJ2-7; 9 nucleotides agree with TRBD1. The CDR3 sequence is 12 residues long. V trimming: 3 bases; J trimming: 7 bases; junction bases outside the gene matches: 1. Looked up from germline, CDR1 is MNHEY and CDR2 is SMNVEV (reference sequence).

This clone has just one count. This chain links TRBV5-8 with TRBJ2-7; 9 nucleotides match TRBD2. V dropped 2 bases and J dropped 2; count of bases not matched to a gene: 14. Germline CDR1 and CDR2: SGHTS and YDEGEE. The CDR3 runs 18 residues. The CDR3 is CASSFPAVGLARTYEQYF. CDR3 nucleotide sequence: TGTGCCAGCAGCTTCCCAGCGGTAGGACTAGCGAGAACCTACGAGCAGTACTTC.

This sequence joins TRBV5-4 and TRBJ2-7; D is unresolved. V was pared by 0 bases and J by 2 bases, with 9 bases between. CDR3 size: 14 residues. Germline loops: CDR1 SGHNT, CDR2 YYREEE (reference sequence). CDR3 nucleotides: TGTGCCAGCAGCTTGGTGAATGGCCCCTACGAGCAGTACTTC. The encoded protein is CASSLVNGPYEQYF.

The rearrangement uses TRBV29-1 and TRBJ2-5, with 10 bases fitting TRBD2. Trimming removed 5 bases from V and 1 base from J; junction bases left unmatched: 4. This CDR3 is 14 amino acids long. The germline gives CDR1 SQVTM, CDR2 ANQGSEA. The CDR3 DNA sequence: TGCAGCGTTCTAGCGGGAGTGGCCCAAGAGACCCAGTACTTC. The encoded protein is CSVLAGVAQETQYF.

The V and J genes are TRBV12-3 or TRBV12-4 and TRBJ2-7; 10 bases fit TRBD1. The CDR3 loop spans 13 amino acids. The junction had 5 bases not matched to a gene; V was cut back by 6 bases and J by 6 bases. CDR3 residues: CASSDRGQVEQYF. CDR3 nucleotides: TGTGCCAGCAGCGACAGGGGGCAAGTCGAGCAGTACTTC.

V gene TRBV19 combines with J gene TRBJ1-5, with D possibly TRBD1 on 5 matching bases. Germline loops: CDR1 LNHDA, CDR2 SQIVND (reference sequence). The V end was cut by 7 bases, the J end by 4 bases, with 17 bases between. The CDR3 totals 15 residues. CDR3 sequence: CASTLFGGYNQPQHF. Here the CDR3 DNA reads TGTGCCAGTACCTTGTTTGGGGGGTATAATCAGCCCCAGCATTTT.

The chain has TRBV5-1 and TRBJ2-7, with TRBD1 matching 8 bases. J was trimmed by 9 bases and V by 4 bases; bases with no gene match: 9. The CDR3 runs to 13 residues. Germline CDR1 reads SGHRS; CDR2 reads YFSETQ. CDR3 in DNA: TGCGCCAGCAGCCTCGGGACAGGAGTTATGCAGTACTTC. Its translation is CASSLGTGVMQYF.

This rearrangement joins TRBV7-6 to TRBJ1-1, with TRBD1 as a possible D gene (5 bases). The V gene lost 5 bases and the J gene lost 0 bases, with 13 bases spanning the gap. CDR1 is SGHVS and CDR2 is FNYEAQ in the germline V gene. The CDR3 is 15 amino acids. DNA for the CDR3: TGTGCCAGCAGCCCTCGGGGGGTTGTGAACACTGAAGCTTTCTTT. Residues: CASSPRGVVNTEAFF.

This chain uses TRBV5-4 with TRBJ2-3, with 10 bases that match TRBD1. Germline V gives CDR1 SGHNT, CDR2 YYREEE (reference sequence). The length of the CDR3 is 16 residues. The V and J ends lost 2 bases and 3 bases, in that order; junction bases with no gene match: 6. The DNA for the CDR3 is TGTGCCAGCAGCTTCGGGGGACAGGGGAAAACAGATACGCAGTATTTT. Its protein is CASSFGGQGKTDTQYF.

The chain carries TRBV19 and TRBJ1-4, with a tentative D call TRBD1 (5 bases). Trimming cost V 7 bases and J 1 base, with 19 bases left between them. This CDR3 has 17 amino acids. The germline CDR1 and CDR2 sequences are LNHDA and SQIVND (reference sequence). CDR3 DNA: TGTGCCAGTACCCCTTTTCGTAGGGGAAAAACTAATGAAAAACTGTTTTTT. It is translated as CASTPFRRGKTNEKLFF.

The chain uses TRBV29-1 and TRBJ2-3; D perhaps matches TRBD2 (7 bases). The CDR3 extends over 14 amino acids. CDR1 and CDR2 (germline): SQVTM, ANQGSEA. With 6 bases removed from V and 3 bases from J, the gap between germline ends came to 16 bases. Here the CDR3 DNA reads TGCAGCGTAGGGGGGGCAGGTTGGACAGATACGCAGTATTTT. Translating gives CSVGGAGWTDTQYF.

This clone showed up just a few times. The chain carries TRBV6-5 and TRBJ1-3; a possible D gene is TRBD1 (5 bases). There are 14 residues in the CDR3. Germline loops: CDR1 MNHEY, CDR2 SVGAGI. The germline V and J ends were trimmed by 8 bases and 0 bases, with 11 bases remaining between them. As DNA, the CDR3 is TGTGCCAGCCGGGGGGTGTCCTCTGGAAACACCATATATTTT. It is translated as CASRGVSSGNTIYF.

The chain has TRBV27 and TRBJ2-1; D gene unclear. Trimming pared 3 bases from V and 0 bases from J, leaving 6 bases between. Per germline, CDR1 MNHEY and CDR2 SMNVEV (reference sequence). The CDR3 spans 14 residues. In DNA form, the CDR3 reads TGTGCCAGCAGTTTTTCGTCCTCCTACAATGAGCAGTTCTTC. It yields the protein CASSFSSSYNEQFF.

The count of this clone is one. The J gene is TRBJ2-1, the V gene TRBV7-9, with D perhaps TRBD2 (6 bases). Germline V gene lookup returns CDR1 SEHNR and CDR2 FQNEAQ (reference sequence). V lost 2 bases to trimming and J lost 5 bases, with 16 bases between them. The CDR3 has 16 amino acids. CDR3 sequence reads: CASSLTGVRGDNEQFF. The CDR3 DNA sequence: TGTGCCAGCAGCTTAACGGGAGTCCGGGGAGACAATGAGCAGTTCTTC.

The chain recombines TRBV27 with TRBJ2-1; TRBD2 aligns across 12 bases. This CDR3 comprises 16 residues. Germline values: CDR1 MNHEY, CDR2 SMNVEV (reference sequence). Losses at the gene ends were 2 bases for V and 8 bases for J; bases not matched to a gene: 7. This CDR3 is CASSLGSSGRAYEQFF. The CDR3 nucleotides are TGTGCCAGCAGTTTAGGGTCTAGCGGGAGGGCCTATGAGCAGTTCTTC.